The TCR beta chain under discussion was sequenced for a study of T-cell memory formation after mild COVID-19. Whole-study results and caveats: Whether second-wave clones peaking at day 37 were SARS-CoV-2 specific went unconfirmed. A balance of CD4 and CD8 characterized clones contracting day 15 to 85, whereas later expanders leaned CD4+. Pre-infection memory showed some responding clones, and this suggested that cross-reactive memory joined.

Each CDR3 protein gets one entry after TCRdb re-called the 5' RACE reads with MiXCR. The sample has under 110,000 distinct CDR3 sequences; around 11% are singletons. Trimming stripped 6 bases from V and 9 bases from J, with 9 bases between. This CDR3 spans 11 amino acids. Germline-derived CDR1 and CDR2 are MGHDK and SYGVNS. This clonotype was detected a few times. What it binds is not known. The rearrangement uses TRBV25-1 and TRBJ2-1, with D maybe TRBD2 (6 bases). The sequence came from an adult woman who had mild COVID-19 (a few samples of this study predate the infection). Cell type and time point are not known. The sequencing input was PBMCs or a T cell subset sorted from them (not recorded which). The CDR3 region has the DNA TGTGCCAGCAGCCCAGCGGGTGAGCAGTTCTTC. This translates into CASSPAGEQFF.